Listed below are T cell receptor beta chains from one sample, sequenced in a study of molecular identifiers for immune sequencing clone quantification. MiXCR, applied by TCRdb to the PCR reads, yields one record per CDR3 protein. The sample has some 680,000 distinct CDR3 sequences, roughly 27% seen once. The source material was naive CD8+ T cells from blood, with Jurkat cell RNA spiked in. These receptor sequences come from a human donor in good health. Some libraries in this study had Jurkat cell RNA spiked in. Each CDR3 is given with its conserved first and last residue. The D gene is left open where the match is weak. Clone size, where shown, is once, few, many, or a class for clones that have expanded.

.	.	TRBV7-6	TRBJ2-1	TGTGCCAGCACGGAGGGCTCCTACAATGAGCAGTTCTTC	CASTEGSYNEQFF
.	.	TRBV7-6	TRBJ2-1	TGTGCCACCACGAGGGAAACGACCGACAATGAGCAGTTCTTC	CATTRETTDNEQFF
.	many	TRBV5-1	TRBJ2-3	TGCGCCAGCCGCCCACGGGGCCTGAACCGCACAGATACGCAGTATTTT	CASRPRGLNRTDTQYF
.	.	TRBV2	TRBJ2-7	TGTGCCAGCAGTGATGGTTTGGGGCAGGCCCACGAGCAGTACTTC	CASSDGLGQAHEQYF
.	few	TRBV20-1	TRBJ1-2	TGCAGTGCTAGAGGGGGTTATAACTATGGCTACACCTTC	CSARGGYNYGYTF
TRBD2	many	TRBV7-6	TRBJ2-7	TGTGCCAGCAGCACCCCCACTAGCGGGGGCTCCTACGAGCAGTACTTC	CASSTPTSGGSYEQYF
.	.	TRBV5-6	TRBJ2-7	TGTGCCAGCAGCTGGGGGACCGCCGCCTGCGAGCAGTACTTC	CASSWGTAACEQYF
TRBD1	.	TRBV2	TRBJ2-1	TGTGCCAGCACGACAGGGAGCTCCTACAATGAGCAGTTCTTC	CASTTGSSYNEQFF
.	many	TRBV5-4	TRBJ1-4	TGTGCCAGCAGCTTGCGGGGCACTAATGAAAAACTGTTTTTT	CASSLRGTNEKLFF
.	many	TRBV19	TRBJ1-1	TGTGCCAGTACCCCGGGGAGCCGTTCGAACACTGAAGCTTTCTTT	CASTPGSRSNTEAFF
.	many	TRBV7-9	TRBJ1-1	TGTGCCAGCAGCTCAAAGACAGCGTACACTGAAGCTTTCTTT	CASSSKTAYTEAFF
TRBD2	many	TRBV5-4	TRBJ2-3	TGTGCCAGCAGTCTAGCGGGGGGGGCCGTTGATACGCAGTATTTT	CASSLAGGAVDTQYF
.	few	TRBV21-1	TRBJ2-3	TGTGCCAGCAGCACCCTCGTGAAAGGCGGAACTAGCACAGTTACGCAGTATTTT	CASSTLVKGGTSTVTQYF
TRBD2	many	TRBV6-1	TRBJ2-2	TGTGCCAGCAGTGAAGCGCTAGCGGGAGGTCCAAGGTCCGGGGAGCTGTTTTTT	CASSEALAGGPRSGELFF
.	many	TRBV7-9	TRBJ2-7	TGTGCCAGCGCCAGGGGCGCCTACGAGCAGTACTTC	CASARGAYEQYF
.	.	TRBV9	TRBJ2-3	TGTGCCAGCAGCGCGCAGTATTTT	CASSAQYF
TRBD1	many	TRBV20-1	TRBJ1-1	TGCAGTGCCGAGGCAGAATTGACAGGGCTCTGGGGGAACACTGAAGCTTTCTTT	CSAEAELTGLWGNTEAFF
TRBD2	.	TRBV2	TRBJ2-1	TGTGCCACCGAAGACGGGGGGACGTTCTTC	CATEDGGTFF
.	many	TRBV18	TRBJ2-3	TGTGCCAGCTCACCTGAGAAGAGGGAGGATACGCAGTATTTT	CASSPEKREDTQYF
.	.	TRBV9	TRBJ2-7	TGTGCCAGCAGCGTAGGGGGGGAGGGGGGCTACGAGCAGTACTTC	CASSVGGEGGYEQYF
.	.	TRBV6-2/TRBV6-3	TRBJ2-7	TGTGCCAGCAGTACTCCGGGACACCAAACCTACGGGCAGTACTTC	CASSTPGHQTYGQYF
.	many	TRBV29-1	TRBJ2-7	TGCAGCGCCCAACCGGCAGAAATCTCCTACGAGCAGTACTTC	CSAQPAEISYEQYF
TRBD2	many	TRBV10-2	TRBJ2-3	TGCGCCAGCAGTGACTACACTAGCGGGGAGACAGATACGCAGTATTTT	CASSDYTSGETDTQYF
.	many	TRBV11-1	TRBJ2-7	TGTGCCAGCAGCTTAAGTCTCGTCAGGGGAGGCGACGAGCAGTACTTC	CASSLSLVRGGDEQYF
.	.	TRBV30	TRBJ2-2	TGTGCCTGCTCAAAGTTCCAGCGGAACACCGGGGAGCTGTTTTTT	CACSKFQRNTGELFF
TRBD1	.	TRBV27	TRBJ1-5	TGTGCCAGCAGCCAAGGGACAGGGGAATATCAGCCCCAGCATTTT	CASSQGTGEYQPQHF
TRBD2	.	TRBV20-1	TRBJ2-7	TGCAGTGCTACTCTAGCGGGGAGGGCCTACGAGCAGTACTTC	CSATLAGRAYEQYF
TRBD1	.	TRBV20-1	TRBJ1-3	TGCAGTGCGAGACCGGGACAGGGTTTCCCGTACAACAGAAACACCATATATTTT	CSARPGQGFPYNRNTIYF
.	many	TRBV20-1	TRBJ2-3	TGCAGTGCTAGACAGGACCCGGAACCGGACACAGATACGCAGTATTTT	CSARQDPEPDTDTQYF
.	many	TRBV30	TRBJ1-6	TGTGCCTGGAGTGCGACATCTCCATCCCTCCACTTT	CAWSATSPSLHF
.	.	TRBV6-5	TRBJ1-1	TGTGCCAGCAGTGGGATGTCTAACACTGAAGCTTTCTTT	CASSGMSNTEAFF
.	many	TRBV5-4	TRBJ1-1	TGTGCCAGCTCCCGAGGGGGGGGTTTGAACACTGAAGCTTTCTTT	CASSRGGGLNTEAFF
.	many	TRBV7-8	TRBJ2-5	TGTGCCAGCAGCTCCCCAGGGGAGGTTGAAGAGACCCAGTACTTC	CASSSPGEVEETQYF
.	.	TRBV20-1	TRBJ2-5	TGCAGTGCTAGAATGACGGAGTACCAAGAGACCCAGTACTTC	CSARMTEYQETQYF
TRBD2	few	TRBV7-9	TRBJ2-7	TGTGCCAGCAGCTTGGATAGGGCGGGGGGCTACGAGCAGTACTTC	CASSLDRAGGYEQYF
TRBD2	many	TRBV29-1	TRBJ2-1	TGCAGCGTTGAGATACTAGCGGGGTACAATGAGCAGTTCTTC	CSVEILAGYNEQFF
.	many	TRBV28	TRBJ2-2	TGTGCCAGCAGTTTCCCTCCAGGACTTAACACCGGGGAGCTGTTTTTT	CASSFPPGLNTGELFF
.	few	TRBV5-1	TRBJ1-2	TGCGCCAGCAGCTCCCCGGGTATCCCTGGCTACACCTTC	CASSSPGIPGYTF
TRBD1	many	TRBV9	TRBJ1-4	TGTGCCAGCAGCGCGGGACAGGCAACAACTAATGAAAAACTGTTTTTT	CASSAGQATTNEKLFF
TRBD1	.	TRBV12-3/TRBV12-4	TRBJ2-4	TGTGCCAGCAGCTTCTACCTGACAGGGGGTGGAAACATTCAGTACTTC	CASSFYLTGGGNIQYF
.	many	TRBV4-3	TRBJ2-3	TGCGCCAGCAGCCAAGCTAGCAGGGCGGGGGATACGCAGTATTTT	CASSQASRAGDTQYF
.	few	TRBV6-1	TRBJ1-3	TGTGCCAGCAGTGAACCAAGCTCTGGAAACACCATATATTTT	CASSEPSSGNTIYF
TRBD1	once	TRBV7-9	TRBJ2-3	TGTGCCAGCGGGCCCCGGGACAGGGGAACAGGTACGCAGTATTTT	CASGPRDRGTGTQYF
TRBD2	.	TRBV7-6	TRBJ2-7	TGTGCCAGCGCCCCCGGGGGGCTAGCGGGAGTATACGAGCAGTACTTC	CASAPGGLAGVYEQYF
.	few	TRBV4-3	TRBJ2-7	TGCGCCAGCAGCCAAGATTGGAAACAGGTATACGAGCAGTACTTC	CASSQDWKQVYEQYF
.	many	TRBV28	TRBJ2-5	TGTGCCAGCAGTGGCCAAGAGACCCAGTACTTC	CASSGQETQYF
TRBD2	many	TRBV28	TRBJ2-5	TGTGCCAGCAGCCGCGCGGGAGACCAAGAGACCCAGTACTTC	CASSRAGDQETQYF
.	few	TRBV7-9	TRBJ1-2	TGTGCCAGCGCCCCACGCCAGGGAGCCCGCTATGGCTACACCTTC	CASAPRQGARYGYTF
TRBD2	.	TRBV7-9	TRBJ2-6	TGTGCCAGCAGGGGAGGGGTTTCGGGGGCCAACGTCCTGACTTTC	CASRGGVSGANVLTF
.	once	TRBV5-3	TRBJ1-3	TGTGCCAGCAGCTGCCAGCGTGGAAACACCATATATTTT	CASSCQRGNTIYF
.	.	TRBV5-6	TRBJ1-2	TGTGCCAGCAGCTTGGTTGGCAGTTTAAGGGGCTACACCTTC	CASSLVGSLRGYTF
TRBD2	few	TRBV19	TRBJ2-2	TGTGCCAGTATCCGGGGAGGGTCGGGCACCGGGGAGCTGTTTTTT	CASIRGGSGTGELFF
.	few	TRBV4-3	TRBJ2-1	TGCGCCAGCAGCCAAGAGATCCGACAGCCCTACAATGAGCAGTTCTTC	CASSQEIRQPYNEQFF